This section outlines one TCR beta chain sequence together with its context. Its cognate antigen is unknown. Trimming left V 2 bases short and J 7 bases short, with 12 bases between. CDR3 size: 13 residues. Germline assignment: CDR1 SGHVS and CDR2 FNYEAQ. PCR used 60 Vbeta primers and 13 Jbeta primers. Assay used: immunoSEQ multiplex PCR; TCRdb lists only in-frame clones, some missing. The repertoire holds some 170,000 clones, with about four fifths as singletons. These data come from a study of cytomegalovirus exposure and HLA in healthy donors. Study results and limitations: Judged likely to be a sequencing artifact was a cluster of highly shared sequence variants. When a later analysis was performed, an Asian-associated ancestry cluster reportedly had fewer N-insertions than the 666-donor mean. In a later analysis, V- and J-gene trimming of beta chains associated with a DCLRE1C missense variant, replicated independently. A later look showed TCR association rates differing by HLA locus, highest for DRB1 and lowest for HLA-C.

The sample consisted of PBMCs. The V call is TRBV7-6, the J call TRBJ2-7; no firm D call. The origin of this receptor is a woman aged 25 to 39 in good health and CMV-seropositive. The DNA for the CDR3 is TGTGCCAGCAGCTTACTCTCTGTGAGAGAGCAGTACTTC. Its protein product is CASSLLSVREQYF.